This T cell receptor (beta chain) emerged from a study of T cells in Graves' hyperthyroidism and ophthalmopathy. There were TCR beta CDR3 regions amplified from RNA transcripts. Using the HTBI primer set, a first-round RT-PCR was run on the TCR CDR3. TCRdb analysed the multiplex PCR reads with MiXCR anew, one entry per CDR3 protein. The table includes over 550,000 distinct CDR3 sequences, around 15% detected once. Germline lookup yields CDR1 MNHEY and CDR2 SVGEGT. Trimming left V 2 bases short and J 0 bases short, with 7 bases between. This CDR3 region has 14 residues. This clonotype came up a few times. Antigen specificity is unknown. Points from the study as a whole: A model built on 13 V-J features separated ophthalmopathy from stable hyperthyroidism.

The rearrangement joins TRBV6-2 or TRBV6-3 to TRBJ1-1, with no clear D. The source is a woman between 18 and 29 years old with Graves' hyperthyroidism. Input material: blood. CDR3 protein: CASSYSLMNTEAFF. CDR3 in DNA: TGTGCCAGCAGTTACAGCCTAATGAACACTGAAGCTTTCTTT.